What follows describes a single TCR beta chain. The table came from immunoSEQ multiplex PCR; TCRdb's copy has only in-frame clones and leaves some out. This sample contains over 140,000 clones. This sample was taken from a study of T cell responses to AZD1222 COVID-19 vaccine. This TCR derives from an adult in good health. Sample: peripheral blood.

The CDR3: CASSPPGFSYTF. The DNA for the CDR3 is TGTGCCAGCAGCCCTCCAGGGTTCAGCTACACCTTC. The chain employs TRBV7-9 and TRBJ1-2, with a tentative D call TRBD1 (5 bases). The CDR3 consists of 12 residues. Per germline, CDR1 SEHNR and CDR2 FQNEAQ (reference sequence). V was pared by 5 bases and J by 9 bases, with 13 bases between.